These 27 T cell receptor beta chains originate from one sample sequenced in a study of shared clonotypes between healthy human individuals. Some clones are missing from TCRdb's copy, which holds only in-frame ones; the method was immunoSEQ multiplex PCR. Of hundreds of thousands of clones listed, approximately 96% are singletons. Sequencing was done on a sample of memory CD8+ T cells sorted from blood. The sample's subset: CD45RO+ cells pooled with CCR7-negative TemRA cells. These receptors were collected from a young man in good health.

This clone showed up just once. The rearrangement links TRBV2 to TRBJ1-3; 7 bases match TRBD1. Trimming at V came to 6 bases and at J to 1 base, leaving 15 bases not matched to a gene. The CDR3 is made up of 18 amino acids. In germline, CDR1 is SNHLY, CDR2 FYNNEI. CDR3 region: CASSPGRQGRFSGNTIYF. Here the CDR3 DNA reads TGTGCCAGCAGCCCGGGGCGACAGGGTCGTTTTTCTGGAAACACCATATATTTT.

The CDR3 protein is CASSLGGVNEQFF. CDR3 sequence (DNA): TGCGCCAGCAGCTTAGGAGGGGTTAATGAGCAGTTCTTC. V gene TRBV5-1 combines with J gene TRBJ2-1, with a possible D match to TRBD2 (6 bases). From germline, CDR1 is SGHRS and CDR2 YFSETQ. The CDR3 consists of 13 residues. V lost 2 bases to trimming and J lost 7 bases, with 10 bases between them.

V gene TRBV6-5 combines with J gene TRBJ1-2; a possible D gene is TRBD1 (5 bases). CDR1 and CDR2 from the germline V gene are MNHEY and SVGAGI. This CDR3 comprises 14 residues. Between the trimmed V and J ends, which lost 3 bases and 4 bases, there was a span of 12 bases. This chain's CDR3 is CASSYLQGVYGYTF. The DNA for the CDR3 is TGTGCCAGCAGTTATCTCCAGGGAGTCTATGGCTACACCTTC.

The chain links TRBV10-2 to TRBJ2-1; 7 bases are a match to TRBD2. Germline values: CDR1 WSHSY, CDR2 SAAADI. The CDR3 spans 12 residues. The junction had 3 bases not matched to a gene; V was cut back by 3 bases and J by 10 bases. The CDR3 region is CASSDPGGEQFF. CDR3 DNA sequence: TGCGCCAGCAGTGACCCCGGGGGGGAGCAGTTCTTC.

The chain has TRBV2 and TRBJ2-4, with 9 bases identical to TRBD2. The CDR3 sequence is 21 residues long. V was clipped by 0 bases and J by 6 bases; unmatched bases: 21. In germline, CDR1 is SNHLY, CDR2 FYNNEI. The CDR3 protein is CASSEALIGVGKFSGRNIQYF. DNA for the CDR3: TGTGCCAGCAGTGAAGCGCTTATAGGAGTGGGAAAGTTTAGCGGGAGAAACATTCAGTACTTC.

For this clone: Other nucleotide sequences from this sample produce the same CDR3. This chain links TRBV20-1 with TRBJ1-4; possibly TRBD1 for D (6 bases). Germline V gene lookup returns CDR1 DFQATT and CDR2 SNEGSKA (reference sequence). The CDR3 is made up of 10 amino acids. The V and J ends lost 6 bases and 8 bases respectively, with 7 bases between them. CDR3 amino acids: CSADREKLFF. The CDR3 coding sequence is TGCAGTGCAGACAGGGAAAAACTGTTTTTT.

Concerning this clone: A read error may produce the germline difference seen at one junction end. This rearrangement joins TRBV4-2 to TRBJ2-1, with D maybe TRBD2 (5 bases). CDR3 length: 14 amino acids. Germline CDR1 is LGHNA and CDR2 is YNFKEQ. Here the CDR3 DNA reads TGTGCCAGCAGCCAAGGGATTGAGGGAACACCCTCGATCTTC. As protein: CASSQGIEGTPSIF.

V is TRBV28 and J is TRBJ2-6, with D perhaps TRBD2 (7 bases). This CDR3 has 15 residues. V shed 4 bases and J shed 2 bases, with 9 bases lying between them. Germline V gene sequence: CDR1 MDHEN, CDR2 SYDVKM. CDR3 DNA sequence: TGTGCCAGCAGTTCGGGGGGCGCTGGGGCCAACGTCCTGACTTTC. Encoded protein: CASSSGGAGANVLTF.

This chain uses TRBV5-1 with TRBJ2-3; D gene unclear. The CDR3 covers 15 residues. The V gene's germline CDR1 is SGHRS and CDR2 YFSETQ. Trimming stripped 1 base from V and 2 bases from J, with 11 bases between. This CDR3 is CASSLSGSTTDTQYF. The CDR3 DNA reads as TGCGCCAGCAGCTTGTCGGGTTCAACCACAGATACGCAGTATTTT. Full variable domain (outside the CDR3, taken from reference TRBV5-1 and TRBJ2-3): KAGVTQTPRYLIKTRGQQVTLSCSPISGHRSVSWYQQTPGQGLQFLFEYFSETQRNKGNFPGRFSGRQFSNSRSEMNVSTLELGDSALYLCASSLSGSTTDTQYFGPGTRLTVL.

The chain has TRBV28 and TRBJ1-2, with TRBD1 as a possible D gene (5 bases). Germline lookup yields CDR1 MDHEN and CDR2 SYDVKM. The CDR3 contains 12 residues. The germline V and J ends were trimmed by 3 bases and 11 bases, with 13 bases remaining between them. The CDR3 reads CASSLTDYPYTF. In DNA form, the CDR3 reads TGTGCCAGCAGTTTGACAGATTACCCTTACACCTTC.

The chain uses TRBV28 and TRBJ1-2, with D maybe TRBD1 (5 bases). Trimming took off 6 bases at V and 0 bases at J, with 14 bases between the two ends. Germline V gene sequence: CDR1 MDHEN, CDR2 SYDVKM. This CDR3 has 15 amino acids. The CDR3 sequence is CASSPPQGSNYGYTF. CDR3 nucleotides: TGTGCCAGCAGCCCCCCGCAGGGCTCTAACTATGGCTACACCTTC.

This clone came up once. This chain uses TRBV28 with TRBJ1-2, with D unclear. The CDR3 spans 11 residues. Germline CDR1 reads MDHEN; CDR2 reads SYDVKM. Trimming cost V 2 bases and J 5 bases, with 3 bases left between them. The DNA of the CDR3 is TGTGCCAGCAGTTTAGAGTATGGCTACACCTTC. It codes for CASSLEYGYTF.

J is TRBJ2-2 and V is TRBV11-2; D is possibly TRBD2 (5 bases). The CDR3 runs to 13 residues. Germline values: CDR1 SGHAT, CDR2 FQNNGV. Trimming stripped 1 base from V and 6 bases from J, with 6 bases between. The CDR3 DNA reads TGTGCCAGCAGCTTAGCCGGGGCCGGGGAGCTGTTTTTT. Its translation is CASSLAGAGELFF. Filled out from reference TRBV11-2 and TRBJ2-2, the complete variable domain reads EAGVAQSPRYKIIEKRQSVAFWCNPISGHATLYWYQQILGQGPKLLIQFQNNGVVDDSQLPKDRFSAERLKGVDSTLKIQPAKLEDSAVYLCASSLAGAGELFFGEGSRLTVL.

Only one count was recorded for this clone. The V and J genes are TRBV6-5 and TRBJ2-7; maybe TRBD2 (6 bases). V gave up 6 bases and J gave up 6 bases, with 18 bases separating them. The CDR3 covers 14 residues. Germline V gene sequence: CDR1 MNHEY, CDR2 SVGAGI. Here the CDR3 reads CASRPGDRSVEQYF. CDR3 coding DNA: TGTGCCAGCAGGCCGGGGGATCGGAGCGTCGAGCAGTACTTC.

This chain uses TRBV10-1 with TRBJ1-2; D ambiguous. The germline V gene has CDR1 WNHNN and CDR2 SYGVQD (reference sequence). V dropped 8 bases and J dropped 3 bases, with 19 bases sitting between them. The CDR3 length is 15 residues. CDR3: CASEFEGRRYYGYTF. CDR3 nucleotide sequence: TGCGCCAGCGAGTTTGAGGGCCGCCGTTACTATGGCTACACCTTC.

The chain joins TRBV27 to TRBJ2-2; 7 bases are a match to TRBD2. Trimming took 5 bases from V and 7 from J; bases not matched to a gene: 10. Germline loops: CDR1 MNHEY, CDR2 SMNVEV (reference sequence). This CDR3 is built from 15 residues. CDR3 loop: CASSAPLAGVGELFF. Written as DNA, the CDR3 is TGTGCCAGCAGTGCCCCCCTTGCGGGAGTCGGGGAGCTGTTTTTT.

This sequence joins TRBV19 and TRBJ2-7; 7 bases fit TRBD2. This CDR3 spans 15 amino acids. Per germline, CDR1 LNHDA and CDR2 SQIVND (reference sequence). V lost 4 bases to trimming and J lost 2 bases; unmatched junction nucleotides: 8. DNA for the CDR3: TGTGCCAGTAGTAACCTAGCGGAAATAGCCTACGAGCAGTACTTC. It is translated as CASSNLAEIAYEQYF.

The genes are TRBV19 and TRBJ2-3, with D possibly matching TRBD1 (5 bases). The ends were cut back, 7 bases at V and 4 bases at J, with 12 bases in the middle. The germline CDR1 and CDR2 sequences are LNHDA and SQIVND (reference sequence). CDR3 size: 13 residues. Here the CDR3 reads CASTSPGSDTQYF. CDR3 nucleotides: TGTGCCAGTACCTCTCCAGGGTCAGATACGCAGTATTTT.

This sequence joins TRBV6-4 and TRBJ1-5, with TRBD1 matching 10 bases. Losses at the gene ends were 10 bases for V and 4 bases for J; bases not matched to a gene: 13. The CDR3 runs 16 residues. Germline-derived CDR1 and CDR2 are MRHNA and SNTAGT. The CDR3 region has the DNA TGTGCCATCTCACCCCCAGACAGGGGGCGAAATCAGCCCCAGCATTTT. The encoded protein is CAISPPDRGRNQPQHF.

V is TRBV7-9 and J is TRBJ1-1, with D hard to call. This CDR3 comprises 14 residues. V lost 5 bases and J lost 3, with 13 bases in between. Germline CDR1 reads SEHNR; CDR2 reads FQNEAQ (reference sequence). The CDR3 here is CASSVVRGDTEAFF. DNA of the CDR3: TGTGCCAGCAGCGTAGTAAGAGGAGACACTGAAGCTTTCTTT.

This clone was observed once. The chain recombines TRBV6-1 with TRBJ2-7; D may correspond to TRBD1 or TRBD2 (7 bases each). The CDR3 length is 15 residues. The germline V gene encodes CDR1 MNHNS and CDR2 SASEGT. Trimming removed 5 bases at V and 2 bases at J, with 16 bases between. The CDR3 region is CASSRSTGRAYEQYF. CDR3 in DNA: TGTGCCAGCAGTCGCTCGACAGGGAGGGCCTACGAGCAGTACTTC.

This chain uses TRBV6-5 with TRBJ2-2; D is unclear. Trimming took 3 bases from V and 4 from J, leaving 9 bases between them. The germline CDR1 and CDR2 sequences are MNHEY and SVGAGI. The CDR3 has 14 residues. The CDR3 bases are TGTGCCAGCAGTTATTCTCACCGCACCGGGGAGCTGTTTTTT. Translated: CASSYSHRTGELFF.

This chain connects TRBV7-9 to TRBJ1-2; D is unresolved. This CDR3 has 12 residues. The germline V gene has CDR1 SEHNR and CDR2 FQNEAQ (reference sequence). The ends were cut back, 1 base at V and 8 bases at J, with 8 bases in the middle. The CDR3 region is CASSLGGPGYTF. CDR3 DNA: TGTGCCAGCAGCTTAGGCGGACCCGGCTACACCTTC.

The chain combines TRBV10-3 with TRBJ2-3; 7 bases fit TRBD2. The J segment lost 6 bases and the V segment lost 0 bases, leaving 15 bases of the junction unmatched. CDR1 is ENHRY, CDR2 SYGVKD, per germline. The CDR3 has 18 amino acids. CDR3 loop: CAISESWGRASGGDTQYF. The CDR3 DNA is TGTGCCATCAGTGAGTCTTGGGGCAGGGCTAGCGGAGGGGATACGCAGTATTTT.

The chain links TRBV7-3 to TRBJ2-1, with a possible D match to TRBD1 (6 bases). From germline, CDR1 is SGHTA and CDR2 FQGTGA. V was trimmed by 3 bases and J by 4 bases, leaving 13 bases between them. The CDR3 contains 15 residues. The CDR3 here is CASSFNRAPYNEQFF. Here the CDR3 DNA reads TGTGCCAGCAGCTTTAACAGGGCCCCTTACAATGAGCAGTTCTTC.

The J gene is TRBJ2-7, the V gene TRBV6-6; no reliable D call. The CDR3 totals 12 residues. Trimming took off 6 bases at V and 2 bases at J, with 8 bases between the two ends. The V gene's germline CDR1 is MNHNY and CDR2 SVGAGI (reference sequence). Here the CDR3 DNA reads TGTGCCAGCAGCCCGGGTGCCTACGAGCAGTACTTC. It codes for CASSPGAYEQYF.

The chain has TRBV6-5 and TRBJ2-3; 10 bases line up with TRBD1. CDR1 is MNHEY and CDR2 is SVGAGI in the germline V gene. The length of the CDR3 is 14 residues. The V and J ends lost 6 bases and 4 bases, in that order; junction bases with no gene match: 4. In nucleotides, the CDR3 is TGTGCCAGCAGGACAGGGGGCTGGGCAGATACGCAGTATTTT. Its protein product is CASRTGGWADTQYF.